This T cell receptor (beta chain) originates from a study of a mutant IDH1 vaccine in newly diagnosed glioma. The wider study: It was radiotherapy, temozolomide, or both that patients received previously, with most receiving both.

Method: immunoSEQ multiplex PCR; TCRdb's copy keeps in-frame clones and lacks some. The sample records about 34,000 clones, around four fifths being singletons. With 7 bases removed from V and 10 bases from J, the gap between germline ends came to 16 bases. The CDR3 runs 12 residues. Germline V gives CDR1 LNHDA, CDR2 SQIVND (reference sequence). Time point of the sample: baseline, week 1 (first vaccination visit). Stated treatment: pre-vaccination baseline after standard-of-care therapy. This clone was counted only a few times. The gene calls are TRBV19 and TRBJ1-1; D remains ambiguous. The source was peripheral blood mononuclear cells (PBMCs), collected from a glioma patient treated with radiotherapy, temozolomide or both. The receptor's source is a man aged 50 or older with glioma. Some clones in this sample may be carry-over from other donors' samples. CDR3 DNA sequence: TGTGCCAGTAAAACCGGAACGACGGGAGCTTTCTTT. Its translation is CASKTGTTGAFF.